This TCR beta chain appears in the sequencing data of a study of blood T cell repertoires in COVID-19 (dated by TCRdb to 2020 to 2022). About the study as a whole: The collaborator samples originated in the United States, Italy and Spain and spanned the acute and convalescent phases of COVID-19. The material from the prospective study consisted of cDNA or gDNA derived from T cells, B-cell-depleted T cells, or PBMCs. Subjects who had been exposed to COVID-19, were actively infected with it, or had recovered from it provided the deeply sampled blood TCRbeta repertoires that made up the dataset. The repertoires were released in a freely available public database meant as a resource for research on the immune response to SARS-CoV-2. Samples were obtained from the ongoing ImmuneRACE study (first 160 participants) and from about 1,300 subjects provided by 6 global collaborators. Nearly every sample came with metadata listing a de-identified subject ID, COVID-19 status, age in years and sex. HLA class I and class II types, where available, came from metadata supplied by the sample provider rather than from assay-based typing.

The germline V gene yields SGDLS for CDR1 and YYNGEE for CDR2. There are 14 amino acids in the CDR3, from cysteine to phenylalanine inclusive. CDR3 DNA only is kept here, 42 bases in frame from base 1. V drops 6 bases and J drops 9 bases, leaving 19 bases in between. In the case of this clone: Its binding antigen is unknown. Per-base quality was not reported, and no clone a single base away is much larger than it.

Each collaborating institution followed its own protocols to collect whole blood in K2EDTA tubes. For TCRbeta analysis, collaborators shipped samples as frozen whole blood, isolated PBMCs, or DNA extracted from either of those sample types. TCRbeta CDR3 regions were amplified from genomic DNA by means of the immunoSEQ Assay, a bias-controlled multiplex PCR. As for the original processing: The number of nucleated cells in each sample was estimated from the amplification of reference gene primers within the assay. Sequence reads were collapsed and filtered to measure the absolute abundance of every unique TCRbeta CDR3 rearrangement. For each sample, productive Simpson clonality was calculated by taking the square root of Simpson's diversity index across productive rearrangements. In its TCRdb copy, this immuneACCESS table keeps in-frame sequences only and misses some clones. Where compared with another copy, unresolved V genes explain less than half of these, and the others have no known cause. V and J calls and clone size are given by that table; D and trimming were obtained from the DNA. The sample table shows about 50,000 clones, and about 84% are seen once. The biggest ten clones account for approximately 2.1% of the sample.

The research as a whole found: The amount of clinical and demographic metadata varied by source and participant and was provided uncurated.

The receptor's source is a woman aged 55-69 years with acute or convalescent COVID-19. In this chain, TRBV9 is recombined with TRBJ2-1, with a weak D call of TRBD1 (6 bases match). The sequenced sample was peripheral blood. The CDR3 protein is CASTKHGTSSEQFF. The nucleotide sequence reads as follows: TGTGCCAGCACAAAACACGGGACATCAAGTGAGCAGTTCTTC.